These T cell receptor beta chains were read from a single sample in a study of blood T cell repertoires in COVID-19. Clones were sequenced by immunoSEQ multiplex PCR, and TCRdb holds only the in-frame ones, with some missing. The sample has some 83,000 clones, over 75% seen once. Material for sequencing was peripheral blood. Receptors were obtained from a middle-aged man with acute or convalescent COVID-19. CDR3s leave out the opening cysteine and the closing phenylalanine or tryptophan. The order of the fields is V gene, J gene, CDR3 protein.

v_call: TRBV27; j_call: TRBJ2-1; cdr3_aa: ASSPSAGGNEQF
v_call: TRBV4-2; j_call: TRBJ1-2; cdr3_aa: ASSLRGDGYT
v_call: TRBV18; j_call: TRBJ1-2; cdr3_aa: ASSPDRNYGYT
v_call: TRBV7-9; j_call: TRBJ2-7; cdr3_aa: ASSSTYEQY
v_call: TRBV7-9; j_call: TRBJ2-3; cdr3_aa: ASSLDPRDRATDTQY
v_call: TRBV9; j_call: TRBJ2-3; cdr3_aa: ASSVGLGQTTDTQY
v_call: TRBV5-6; j_call: TRBJ2-3; cdr3_aa: ASSLFRGQGRLGTDTQY
v_call: TRBV4-1; j_call: TRBJ2-2; cdr3_aa: ASSPGLARGRAGELF
v_call: TRBV7-8; j_call: TRBJ2-1; cdr3_aa: ASSLRGTSGYYNEQF
v_call: TRBV2; j_call: TRBJ2-2; cdr3_aa: ASSLDRGNTGELF
v_call: TRBV7-9; j_call: TRBJ1-2; cdr3_aa: ASLGEGMSGNGYT
v_call: TRBV7-8; j_call: TRBJ2-2; cdr3_aa: ASSQRGATGELF
v_call: TRBV11-2; j_call: TRBJ2-1; cdr3_aa: ASSPRSATQYNEQF
v_call: TRBV20-1; j_call: TRBJ1-2; cdr3_aa: SASPPGQVYGYT
v_call: TRBV10-3; j_call: TRBJ1-2; cdr3_aa: AISDSANYGYT
v_call: TRBV19; j_call: TRBJ1-5; cdr3_aa: ASIGQGVRQPQH
v_call: TRBV19; j_call: TRBJ1-4; cdr3_aa: ASSPSTGGNEKLF
v_call: TRBV28; j_call: TRBJ1-1; cdr3_aa: ASSRQGLMNTEAF
v_call: TRBV10-1; j_call: TRBJ2-1; cdr3_aa: ASSERGSYNEQF
v_call: TRBV10-3; j_call: TRBJ2-7; cdr3_aa: AITDSGQLPGEQY
v_call: TRBV3-1/TRBV3-2; j_call: TRBJ2-3; cdr3_aa: ASSLTDTQY
v_call: TRBV3-1/TRBV3-2; j_call: TRBJ1-1; cdr3_aa: ASSQRGSNTEAF
v_call: TRBV6-1; j_call: TRBJ2-1; cdr3_aa: ASSEIGLGGNEQF
v_call: TRBV19; j_call: TRBJ2-1; cdr3_aa: ASSPGQGVVNEQF
v_call: TRBV7-8; j_call: TRBJ1-4; cdr3_aa: ASSPHTATNEKLF
v_call: TRBV12-3/TRBV12-4; j_call: TRBJ1-2; cdr3_aa: ASKTGPSYGYT
v_call: TRBV9; j_call: TRBJ2-3; cdr3_aa: ASSVSLAVTASGTQY
v_call: TRBV3-1/TRBV3-2; j_call: TRBJ2-3; cdr3_aa: ASSPLTGYTDTQY
v_call: TRBV2; j_call: TRBJ2-3; cdr3_aa: ASSPGQGRTDTQY
v_call: TRBV7-3; j_call: TRBJ2-1; cdr3_aa: ASSSGTSGSQQF
v_call: TRBV29-1; j_call: TRBJ1-2; cdr3_aa: SVGGGTEGPYGYT
v_call: TRBV5-1; j_call: TRBJ2-3; cdr3_aa: ASSSTSSVTDTQY
v_call: TRBV11-2; j_call: TRBJ2-7; cdr3_aa: ASSYPAGTSVSYEQY